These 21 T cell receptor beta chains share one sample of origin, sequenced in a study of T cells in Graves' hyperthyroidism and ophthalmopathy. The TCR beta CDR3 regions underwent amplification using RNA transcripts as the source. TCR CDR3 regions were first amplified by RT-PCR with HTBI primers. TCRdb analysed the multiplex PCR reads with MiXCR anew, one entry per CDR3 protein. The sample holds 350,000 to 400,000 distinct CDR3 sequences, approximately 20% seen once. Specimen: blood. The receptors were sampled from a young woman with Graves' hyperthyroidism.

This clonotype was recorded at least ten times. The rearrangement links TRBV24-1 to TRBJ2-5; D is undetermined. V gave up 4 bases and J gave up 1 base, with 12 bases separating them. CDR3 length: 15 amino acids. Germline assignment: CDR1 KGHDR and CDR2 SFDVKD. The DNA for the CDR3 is TGTGCCACCAGTGACCGATCCCGTGGCCAAGAGACCCAGTACTTC. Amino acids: CATSDRSRGQETQYF.

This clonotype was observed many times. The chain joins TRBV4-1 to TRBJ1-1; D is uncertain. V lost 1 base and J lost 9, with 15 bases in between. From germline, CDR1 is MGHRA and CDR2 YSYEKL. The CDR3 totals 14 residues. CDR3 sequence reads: CASSQVRSVTKAFF. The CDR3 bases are TGCGCCAGCAGCCAAGTAAGGAGTGTTACAAAAGCTTTCTTT.

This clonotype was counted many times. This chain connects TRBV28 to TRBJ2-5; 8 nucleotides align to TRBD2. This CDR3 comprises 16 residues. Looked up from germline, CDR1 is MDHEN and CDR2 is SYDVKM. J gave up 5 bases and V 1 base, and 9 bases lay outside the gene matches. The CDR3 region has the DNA TGTGCCAGCAGTTTATTCTCTATAGCGGGACTGGAGACCCAGTACTTC. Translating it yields CASSLFSIAGLETQYF.

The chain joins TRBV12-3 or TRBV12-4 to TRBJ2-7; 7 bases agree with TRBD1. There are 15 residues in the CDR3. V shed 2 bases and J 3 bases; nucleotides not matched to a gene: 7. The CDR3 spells CASSLRQGTNYEQYF. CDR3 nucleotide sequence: TGTGCCAGCAGTTTAAGACAGGGTACTAACTACGAGCAGTACTTC.

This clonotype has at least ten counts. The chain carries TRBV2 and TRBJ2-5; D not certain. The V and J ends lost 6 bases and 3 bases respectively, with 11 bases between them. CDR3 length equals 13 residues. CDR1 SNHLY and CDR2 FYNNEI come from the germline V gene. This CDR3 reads CASSQNSEETQYF. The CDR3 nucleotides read TGTGCCAGCAGCCAAAACAGTGAAGAGACCCAGTACTTC.

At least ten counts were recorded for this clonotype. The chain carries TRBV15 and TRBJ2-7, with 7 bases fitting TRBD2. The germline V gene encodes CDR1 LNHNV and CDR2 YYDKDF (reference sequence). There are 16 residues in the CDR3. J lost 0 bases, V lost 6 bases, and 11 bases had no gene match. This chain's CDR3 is CATSPRSGDSSYEQYF. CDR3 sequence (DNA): TGTGCCACCAGTCCTCGGAGCGGGGATTCCTCCTACGAGCAGTACTTC. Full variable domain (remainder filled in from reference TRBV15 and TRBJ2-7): DAMVIQNPRYQVTQFGKPVTLSCSQTLNHNVMYWYQQKSSQAPKLLFHYYDKDFNNEADTPDNFQSRRPNTSFCFLDIRSPGLGDTAMYLCATSPRSGDSSYEQYFGPGTRLTVT.

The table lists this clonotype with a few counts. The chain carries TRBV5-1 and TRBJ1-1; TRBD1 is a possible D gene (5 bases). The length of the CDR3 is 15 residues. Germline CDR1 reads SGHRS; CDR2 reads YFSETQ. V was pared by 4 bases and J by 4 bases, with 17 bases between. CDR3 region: CASSLTGTESTEAFF. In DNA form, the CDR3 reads TGCGCCAGCAGCCTGACCGGGACTGAGTCCACTGAAGCTTTCTTT.

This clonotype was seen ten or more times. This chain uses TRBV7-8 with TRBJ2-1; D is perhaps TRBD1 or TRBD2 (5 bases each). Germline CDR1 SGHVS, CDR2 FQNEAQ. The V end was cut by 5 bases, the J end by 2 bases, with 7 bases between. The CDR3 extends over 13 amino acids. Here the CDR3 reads CASSLGPYNEQFF. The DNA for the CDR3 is TGTGCCAGCAGCCTGGGACCCTACAATGAGCAGTTCTTC.

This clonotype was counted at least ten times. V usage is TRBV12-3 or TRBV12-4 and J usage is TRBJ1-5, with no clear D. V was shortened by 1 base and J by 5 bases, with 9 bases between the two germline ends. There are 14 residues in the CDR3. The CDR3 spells CASSLVFEDQPQHF. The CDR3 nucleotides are TGTGCCAGCAGTTTAGTTTTTGAAGATCAGCCCCAGCATTTT.

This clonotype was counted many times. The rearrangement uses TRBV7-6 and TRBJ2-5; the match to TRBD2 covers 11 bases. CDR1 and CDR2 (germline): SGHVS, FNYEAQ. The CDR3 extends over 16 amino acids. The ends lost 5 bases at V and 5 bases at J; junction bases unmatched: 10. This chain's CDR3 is CASSPGLAGPSETQYF. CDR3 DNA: TGTGCCAGCAGCCCTGGACTAGCGGGTCCCTCTGAGACCCAGTACTTC.

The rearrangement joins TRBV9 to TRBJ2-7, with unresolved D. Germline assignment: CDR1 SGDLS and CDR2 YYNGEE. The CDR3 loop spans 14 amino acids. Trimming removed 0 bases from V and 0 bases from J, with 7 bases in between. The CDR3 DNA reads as TGTGCCAGCAGCGTAGGGTCGGGCTCCTACGAGCAGTACTTC. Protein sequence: CASSVGSGSYEQYF.

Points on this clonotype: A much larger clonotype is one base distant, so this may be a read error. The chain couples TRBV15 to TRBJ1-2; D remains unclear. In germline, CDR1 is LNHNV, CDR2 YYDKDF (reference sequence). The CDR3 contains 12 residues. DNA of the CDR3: TGTGCCACCAACAGAGTCTCTGGTGGCTACACCTTC. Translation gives CATNRVSGGYTF.

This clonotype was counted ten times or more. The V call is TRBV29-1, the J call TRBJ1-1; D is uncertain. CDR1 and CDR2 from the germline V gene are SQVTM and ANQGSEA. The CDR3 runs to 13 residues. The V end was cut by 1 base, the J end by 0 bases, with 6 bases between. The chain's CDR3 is CSVEGGLNTEAFF. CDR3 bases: TGCAGCGTTGAAGGGGGTTTGAACACTGAAGCTTTCTTT.

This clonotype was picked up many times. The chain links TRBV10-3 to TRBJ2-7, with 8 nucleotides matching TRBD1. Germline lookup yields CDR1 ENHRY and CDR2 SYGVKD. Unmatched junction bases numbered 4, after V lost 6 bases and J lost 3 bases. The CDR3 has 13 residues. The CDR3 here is CAIRTDRDYEQYF. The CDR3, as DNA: TGTGCCATCAGGACGGACAGGGACTACGAGCAGTACTTC.

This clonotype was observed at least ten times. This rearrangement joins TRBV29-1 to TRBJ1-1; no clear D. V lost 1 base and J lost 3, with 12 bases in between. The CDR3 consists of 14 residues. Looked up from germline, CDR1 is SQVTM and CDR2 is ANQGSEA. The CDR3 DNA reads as TGCAGCGTTGAAGGGCAGAGAAGGGACACTGAAGCTTTCTTT. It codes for CSVEGQRRDTEAFF.

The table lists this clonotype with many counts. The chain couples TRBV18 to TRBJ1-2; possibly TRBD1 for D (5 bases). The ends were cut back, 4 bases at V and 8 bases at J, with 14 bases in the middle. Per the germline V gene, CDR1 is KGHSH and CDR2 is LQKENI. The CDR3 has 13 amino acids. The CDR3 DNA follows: TGTGCCAGCTCACACATCCCGAGGGACGGCTACACCTTC. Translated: CASSHIPRDGYTF.

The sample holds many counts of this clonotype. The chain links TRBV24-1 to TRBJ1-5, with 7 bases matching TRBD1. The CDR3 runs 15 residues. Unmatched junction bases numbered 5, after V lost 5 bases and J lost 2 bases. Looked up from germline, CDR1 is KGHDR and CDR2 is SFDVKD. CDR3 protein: CATSGTGAGNQPQHF. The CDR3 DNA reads TGTGCCACCAGTGGAACAGGGGCGGGCAATCAGCCCCAGCATTTT.

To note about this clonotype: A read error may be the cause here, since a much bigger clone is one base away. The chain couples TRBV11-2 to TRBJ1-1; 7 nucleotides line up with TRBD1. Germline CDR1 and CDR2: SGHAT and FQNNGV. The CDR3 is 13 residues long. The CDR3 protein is CASSHDRDTEACF. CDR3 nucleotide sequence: TGTGCCAGCAGCCATGACAGGGACACTGAAGCTTGCTTT.

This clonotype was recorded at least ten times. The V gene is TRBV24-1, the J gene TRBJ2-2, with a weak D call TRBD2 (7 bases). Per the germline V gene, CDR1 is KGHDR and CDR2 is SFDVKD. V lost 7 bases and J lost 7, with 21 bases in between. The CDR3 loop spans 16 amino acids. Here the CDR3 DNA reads TGTGCCACCAGCCCGACGGGGGGCGCGTTTAACGGGGAGCTGTTTTTT. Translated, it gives CATSPTGGAFNGELFF.

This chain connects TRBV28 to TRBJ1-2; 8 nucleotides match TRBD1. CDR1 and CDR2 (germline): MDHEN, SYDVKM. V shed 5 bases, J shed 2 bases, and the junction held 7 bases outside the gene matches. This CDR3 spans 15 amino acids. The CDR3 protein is CASSPEDRENYGYTF. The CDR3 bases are TGTGCCAGCAGTCCTGAGGACAGGGAGAACTATGGCTACACCTTC.

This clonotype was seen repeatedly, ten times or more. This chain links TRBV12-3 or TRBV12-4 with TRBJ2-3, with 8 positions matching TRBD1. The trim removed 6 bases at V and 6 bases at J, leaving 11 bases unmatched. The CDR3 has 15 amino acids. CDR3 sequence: CASSSPGGVSDTQYF. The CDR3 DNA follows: TGTGCCAGCAGCTCCCCAGGGGGCGTTTCGGATACGCAGTATTTT.